This is a list of T cell receptor beta chains from one sample in a study of neurological immune-mediated disorders. In TCRdb, the 5' RACE reads were re-called with MiXCR into one record per CDR3 protein. The profile covers fewer than 50,000 distinct CDR3 sequences, with more than 9.5% appearing a single time and around 10% taken by the ten largest. The sequencing input was PBMCs. The receptors originated from a male donor with HTLV-1-associated myelopathy (HAM/TSP). Each CDR3 is given with its conserved first and last residue. D genes are given only for firm matches.

J: TRBJ2-5
V: TRBV9
D: .
CDR3: CASSPSGRGGLNLQETQYF

J: TRBJ1-1
V: TRBV20-1
D: .
CDR3: CSARSPGQPLNTEAFF

J: TRBJ1-1
V: TRBV7-3
D: .
CDR3: CASSSLWDTEAFF

J: TRBJ2-2
V: TRBV10-2
D: TRBD1
CDR3: CATRGRVGTGELFF

J: TRBJ1-5
V: TRBV5-6
D: TRBD1
CDR3: CASSVRDRNQPQHF

J: TRBJ2-4
V: TRBV4-1
D: .
CDR3: CASSQWGDNIQYF

J: TRBJ1-6
V: TRBV5-1
D: .
CDR3: CASSSAIEDSPLHF

J: TRBJ1-1
V: TRBV20-1
D: TRBD1
CDR3: CSASNRGSKAFF

J: TRBJ1-4
V: TRBV12-3/TRBV12-4
D: .
CDR3: CASSRGSPNEKLFF

J: TRBJ2-3
V: TRBV6-1
D: TRBD2
CDR3: CASSEWSSGEEDTQYF

J: TRBJ2-5
V: TRBV10-3
D: TRBD2
CDR3: CATHGGAETQYF

J: TRBJ1-2
V: TRBV14
D: .
CDR3: CASSQELQGPNYGYTF

J: TRBJ2-4
V: TRBV4-3
D: TRBD2
CDR3: CASSQKAGLAGGKAKNIQYF

J: TRBJ2-4
V: TRBV12-3/TRBV12-4
D: .
CDR3: CASRNGAKNIQYF

J: TRBJ2-3
V: TRBV9
D: .
CDR3: CASSDRATDTQYF

J: TRBJ2-3
V: TRBV5-1
D: .
CDR3: CASSLAPSGTTDTQYF

J: TRBJ1-5
V: TRBV5-1
D: .
CDR3: CASSPGDKFNQPQHF

J: TRBJ1-6
V: TRBV20-1
D: .
CDR3: CSARQVGTYNSPLHF

J: TRBJ1-1
V: TRBV4-3
D: .
CDR3: CASSQEQGIEAFF

J: TRBJ1-5
V: TRBV20-1
D: .
CDR3: CSATLSASNQPQHF

J: TRBJ2-4
V: TRBV14
D: TRBD1
CDR3: CASSQVGTGRNIQYF

J: TRBJ2-7
V: TRBV20-1
D: TRBD2
CDR3: CSAHGLAGLGEQYF

J: TRBJ1-4
V: TRBV6-5
D: .
CDR3: CASSLRTVGEKLFF

J: TRBJ1-2
V: TRBV27
D: .
CDR3: CASSLSWGRNYGYTF

J: TRBJ1-5
V: TRBV6-5
D: .
CDR3: CATLIDRHQPQHF

J: TRBJ1-3
V: TRBV3-1
D: .
CDR3: CASSQGSRAGNTIYF

J: TRBJ2-5
V: TRBV12-3/TRBV12-4
D: .
CDR3: CASTTSRGKTQYF

J: TRBJ1-4
V: TRBV15
D: .
CDR3: CATSRPPGHFHEKLFF

J: TRBJ2-2
V: TRBV4-2
D: .
CDR3: CASSRNGQLNTGELFF

J: TRBJ1-1
V: TRBV18
D: .
CDR3: CASSVKEGNTEAFF

J: TRBJ2-1
V: TRBV20-1
D: TRBD2
CDR3: CSARDIAGGAYNEQFF

J: TRBJ2-7
V: TRBV19
D: .
CDR3: CASSIMGGSEQYF

J: TRBJ2-7
V: TRBV7-2
D: .
CDR3: CASSLILRSYEQYF

J: TRBJ1-2
V: TRBV20-1
D: .
CDR3: CSAPRRNYGYTF

J: TRBJ1-4
V: TRBV5-1
D: TRBD1
CDR3: CASSRDRPSEKLFF

J: TRBJ1-2
V: TRBV28
D: TRBD1
CDR3: CASMDRGISGYTF

J: TRBJ2-1
V: TRBV3-1
D: TRBD2
CDR3: CASSQPRLAGESEQFF

J: TRBJ2-1
V: TRBV6-5
D: TRBD2
CDR3: CASSLLAGGYNEQFF